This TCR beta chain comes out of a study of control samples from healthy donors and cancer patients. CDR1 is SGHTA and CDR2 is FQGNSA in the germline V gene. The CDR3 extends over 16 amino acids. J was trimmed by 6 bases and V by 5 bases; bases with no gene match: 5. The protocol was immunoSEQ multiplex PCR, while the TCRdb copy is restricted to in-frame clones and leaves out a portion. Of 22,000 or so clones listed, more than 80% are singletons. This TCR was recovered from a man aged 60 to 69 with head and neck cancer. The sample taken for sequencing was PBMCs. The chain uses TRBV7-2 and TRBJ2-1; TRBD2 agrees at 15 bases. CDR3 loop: CASSAGTSGRRNEQFF. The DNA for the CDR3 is TGTGCCAGCAGCGCCGGGACTAGCGGGAGGCGCAATGAGCAGTTCTTC.